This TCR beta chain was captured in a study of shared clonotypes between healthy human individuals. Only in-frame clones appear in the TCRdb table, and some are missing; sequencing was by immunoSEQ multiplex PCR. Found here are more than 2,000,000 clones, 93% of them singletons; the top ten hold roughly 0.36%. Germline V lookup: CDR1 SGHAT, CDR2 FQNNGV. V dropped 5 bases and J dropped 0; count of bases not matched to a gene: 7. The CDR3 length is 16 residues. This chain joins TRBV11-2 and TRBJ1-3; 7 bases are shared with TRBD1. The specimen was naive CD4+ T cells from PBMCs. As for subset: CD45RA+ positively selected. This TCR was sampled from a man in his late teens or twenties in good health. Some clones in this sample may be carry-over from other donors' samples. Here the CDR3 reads CASSAPRTGSGNTIYF. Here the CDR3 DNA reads TGTGCCAGCAGCGCACCCCGGACAGGCTCTGGAAACACCATATATTTT.